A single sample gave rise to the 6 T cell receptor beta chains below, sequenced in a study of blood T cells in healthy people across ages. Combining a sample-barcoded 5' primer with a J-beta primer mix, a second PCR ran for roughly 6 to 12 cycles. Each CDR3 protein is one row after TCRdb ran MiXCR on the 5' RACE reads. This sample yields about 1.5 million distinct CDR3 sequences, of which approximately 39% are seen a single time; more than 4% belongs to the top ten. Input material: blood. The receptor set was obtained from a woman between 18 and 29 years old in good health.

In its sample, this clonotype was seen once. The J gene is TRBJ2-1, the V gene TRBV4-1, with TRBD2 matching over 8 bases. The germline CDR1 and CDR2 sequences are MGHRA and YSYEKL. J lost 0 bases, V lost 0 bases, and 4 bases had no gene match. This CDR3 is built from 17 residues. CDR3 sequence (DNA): TGCGCCAGCAGCCAAGACGTCCGGGGGGGCTCCTACAATGAGCAGTTCTTC. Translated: CASSQDVRGGSYNEQFF.

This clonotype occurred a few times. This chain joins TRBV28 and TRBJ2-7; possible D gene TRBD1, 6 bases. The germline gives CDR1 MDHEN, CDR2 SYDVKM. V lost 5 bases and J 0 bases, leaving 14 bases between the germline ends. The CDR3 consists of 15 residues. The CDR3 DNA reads TGTGCCAGCAGTACAAACAGGGACAACTCCTACGAGCAGTACTTC. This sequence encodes CASSTNRDNSYEQYF.

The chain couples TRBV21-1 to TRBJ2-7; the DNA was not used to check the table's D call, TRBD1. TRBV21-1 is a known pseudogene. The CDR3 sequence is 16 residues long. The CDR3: CASSKAPPAPLYEQYF. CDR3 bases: TGTGCCAGCAGCAAAGCTCCCCCGGCACCCCTCTACGAGCAGTACTTC.

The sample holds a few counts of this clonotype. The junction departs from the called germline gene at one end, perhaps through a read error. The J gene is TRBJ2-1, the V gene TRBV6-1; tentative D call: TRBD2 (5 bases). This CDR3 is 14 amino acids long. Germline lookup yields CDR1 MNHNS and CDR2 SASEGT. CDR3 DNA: TGTGTCAGCAGGTGGCAGGAGCCCCGGGGTGAGCAGTTCTTC. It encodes CVSRWQEPRGEQFF.

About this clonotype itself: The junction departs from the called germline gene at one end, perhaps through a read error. The CDR3 is CAGSSREGRDGYTF. The DNA for the CDR3 is TGTGCCGGCAGCTCCCGGGAGGGGCGCGATGGCTACACCTTC. The chain uses TRBV12-3 or TRBV12-4 and TRBJ1-2; tentative D call: TRBD1 (5 bases). The CDR3 runs 14 residues.

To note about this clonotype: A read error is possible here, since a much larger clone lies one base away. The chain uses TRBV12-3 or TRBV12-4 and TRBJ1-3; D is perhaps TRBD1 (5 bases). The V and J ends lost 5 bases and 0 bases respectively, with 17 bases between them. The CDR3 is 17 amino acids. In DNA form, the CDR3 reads TGTGCCAGCAGTACCGGTTTGGGCAGGGACTCTGGAAACACCATATATTTT. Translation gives CASSTGLGRDSGNTIYF.